Listed here are 3 T cell receptor beta chains from one sample, sequenced in a study of cytomegalovirus exposure and HLA in healthy donors. With 60 Vbeta and 13 Jbeta primers, the PCR was carried out. Profiling relied on immunoSEQ multiplex PCR, and the TCRdb table lists in-frame clones only, not all of them. The table includes roughly 50,000 clones, 82% detected once. Sequenced sample: PBMCs. The receptors derive from a woman aged 18-29 years in good health and CMV-seronegative.

This clone showed up just once. The J gene is TRBJ1-5, the V gene TRBV10-3; no reliable D call. V lost 4 bases and J 2 bases, leaving 15 bases between the germline ends. This CDR3 contains 16 residues. From germline, CDR1 is ENHRY and CDR2 SYGVKD. The CDR3 DNA follows: TGTGCCATCAGTGGGGCCAGGCTTCTGGGCAATCAGCCCCAGCATTTT. Protein product: CAISGARLLGNQPQHF.

The J gene is TRBJ2-7, the V gene TRBV6-5, with 8 bases identical to TRBD1. V shed 5 bases, J shed 3 bases, and the junction held 9 bases outside the gene matches. This CDR3 has 15 amino acids. The V gene's germline CDR1 is MNHEY and CDR2 SVGAGI. The CDR3 bases are TGTGCCAGCAGTCCCCCCGGGACAGGTCGCTACGAGCAGTACTTC. Translated: CASSPPGTGRYEQYF.

This chain uses TRBV11-3 with TRBJ2-2; 7 positions agree with TRBD2. CDR3 size: 15 residues. Losses at the gene ends were 1 base for V and 6 bases for J; bases not matched to a gene: 5. Germline CDR1 is SGHNT and CDR2 is YENEEA. The CDR3 DNA sequence: TGTGCCAGCAGCTTAGCAGCGGGAAGGTCCGGGGAGCTGTTTTTT. Translating it yields CASSLAAGRSGELFF.